The sequence of this TCR beta chain was determined in a study of cytomegalovirus exposure and HLA in healthy donors. Study observations and caveats: Several top significant clusters appeared, in a later analysis, to be linked to common viral pathogens. The study carried out a later analysis of TCR beta sequences. It associated about 15,000 of them with specific HLA alleles at a false discovery rate of 0.05. TCR beta V segments were, for the most part, productive about 87% or about 30% of the time in an earlier analysis. Presence/absence comparisons presumed near-even sequencing depth among donors.

Details on this clone: The antigen remains undetermined.

PCR used 60 Vbeta primers and 13 Jbeta primers. Clones were read by immunoSEQ multiplex PCR, and TCRdb kept only the in-frame ones, dropping some. The table lists about 150,000 clones, 75% to 85% of them singletons, with approximately 1.5% in the top ten. V lost 4 bases and J 0 bases, leaving 16 bases between the germline ends. The CDR3 extends over 18 amino acids. CDR1 and CDR2 from the germline V gene are SGHTA and FQGTGA. The chain links TRBV7-3 to TRBJ2-6; tentatively, D is TRBD1 (6 bases). The specimen was PBMCs. The sequence was collected from a woman aged 25 to 39 in good health and CMV-seropositive. CDR3 coding DNA: TGTGCCAGCAGCTCACAGGGTATCCAGAGCTCTGGGGCCAACGTCCTGACTTTC. This codes for CASSSQGIQSSGANVLTF.